This entry concerns a single T cell receptor beta chain. Antigen unknown. CDR1 and CDR2 from the germline V gene are SQVTM and ANQGSEA. V was cut by 4 bases and J by 2 bases, with 9 bases left in between. The CDR3 is 13 residues long. The sample is drawn from a study of T cell responses to AZD1222 COVID-19 vaccine. This table comes from immunoSEQ multiplex PCR, and its TCRdb copy is limited to in-frame clones, with some not included. This table holds some 66,000 clones, about 89% found once. General study findings and limits: Sampling that yielded the repertoires occurred only after the peak T cell response. The study identified only a handful of AZD1222 recipients as seropositive at baseline. Vaccination with two AZD1222 doses was followed by a rise in Spike-specific TCR breadth and depth. Clonal diversity was possibly underestimated, and white British individuals and females predominated among donors.

The receptor comes from an adult who received the AZD1222 COVID-19 vaccine. The source was peripheral blood, collected 28 days after the second AZD1222 dose. The chain carries TRBV29-1 and TRBJ1-5; no clear D. This chain's CDR3 is CSVAGSGNQPQHF. CDR3 in DNA: TGCAGCGTTGCGGGTTCGGGCAATCAGCCCCAGCATTTT.